Ten or more counts support the clone carrying this TCR beta chain. Its antigen is not identified. The read terminates 3 residues ahead of where the CDR3 ends, so the germline J gene completes it. The source of the sample is a study of T cell clonality in common variable immunodeficiency. Both groups were predominantly of Caucasian heritage. Blood samples were heparinized, about 5 to 8 ml per donor. V was clipped by 6 bases and J by 6 bases; unmatched bases: 11. The germline gives CDR1 MNHEY, CDR2 SVGEGT. This CDR3 region has 15 residues. Assay used: immunoSEQ multiplex PCR; TCRdb lists only in-frame clones, some missing. This repertoire holds 25,000 to 30,000 clones, and none appear only once. Notes on the study in general: Reportedly, TCR beta sequences from common variable immunodeficiency showed fewer deletions and N-nucleotide insertions. CVID subjects shared fewer TCRbeta clones than healthy controls did.

Sequencing was done on a sample of peripheral blood mononuclear cells. The chain recombines TRBV6-2 or TRBV6-3 with TRBJ2-3, with 8 nucleotides matching TRBD2. The sequence came from a human donor with common variable immunodeficiency. CDR3 sequence: CASRLGQRELDTQYF. Partial CDR3 DNA: TGTGCCAGCAGACTCGGCCAGCGGGAGTTGGATACG.